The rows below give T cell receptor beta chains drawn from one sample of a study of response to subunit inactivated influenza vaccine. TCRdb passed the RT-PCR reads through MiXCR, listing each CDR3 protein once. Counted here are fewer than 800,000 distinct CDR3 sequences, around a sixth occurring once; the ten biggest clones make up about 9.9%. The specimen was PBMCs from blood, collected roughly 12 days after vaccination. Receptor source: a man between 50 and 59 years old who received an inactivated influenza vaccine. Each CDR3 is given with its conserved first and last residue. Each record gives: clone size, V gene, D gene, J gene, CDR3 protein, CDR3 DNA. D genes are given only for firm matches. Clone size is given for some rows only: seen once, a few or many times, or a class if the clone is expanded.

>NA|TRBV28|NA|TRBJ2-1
CATRRWDNEQFF
TGTGCCACCAGACGGTGGGACAATGAGCAGTTCTTC
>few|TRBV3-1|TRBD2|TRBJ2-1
CASSQGNLWAGPGGEQFF
TGTGCCAGCAGCCAAGGGAACTTGTGGGCAGGGCCGGGGGGTGAGCAGTTCTTC
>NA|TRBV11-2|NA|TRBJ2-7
CASSYKRWGSEQYF
TGTGCCAGCAGCTACAAAAGGTGGGGGTCGGAGCAGTACTTC
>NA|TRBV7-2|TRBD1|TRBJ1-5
CASSLGDSYQPQHF
TGTGCCAGCAGCTTAGGGGACAGTTATCAGCCCCAGCATTTT
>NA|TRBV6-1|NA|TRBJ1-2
CASPCWDGPHCYTF
TGTGCCAGCCCGTGCTGGGACGGACCTCATTGCTACACCTTC
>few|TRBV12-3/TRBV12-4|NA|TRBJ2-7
CASSFRAGPTYEQYF
TGTGCCAGCAGTTTTCGGGCAGGGCCCACCTACGAGCAGTACTTC
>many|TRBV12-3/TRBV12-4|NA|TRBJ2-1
CASLLTYNEQFF
TGTGCCAGCCTGCTTACTTACAATGAGCAGTTCTTC
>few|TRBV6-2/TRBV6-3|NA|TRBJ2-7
CASSLNGQIYEQYF
TGTGCCAGCAGTCTAAACGGACAAATCTACGAGCAGTACTTC
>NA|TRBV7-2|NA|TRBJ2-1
CASSLAEPLRQRLRNEQFF
TGTGCCAGCAGCTTAGCTGAACCGTTGAGACAGCGCCTTAGGAATGAGCAGTTCTTC
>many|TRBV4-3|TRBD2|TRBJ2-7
CASSQALAGGYEQYF
TGCGCCAGCAGCCAAGCACTAGCGGGGGGCTACGAGCAGTACTTC
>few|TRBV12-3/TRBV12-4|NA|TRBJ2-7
CASSLGVRVAGEQYF
TGTGCCAGCAGTTTAGGGGTCAGGGTGGCTGGCGAGCAGTACTTC
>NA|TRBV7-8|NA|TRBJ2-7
CASSPSRGALVHEQYF
TGTGCCAGCAGCCCAAGTCGGGGGGCGTTAGTCCACGAGCAGTACTTC
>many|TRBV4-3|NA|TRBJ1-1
CASSQTTGNTEAFF
TGCGCCAGCAGCCAAACGACAGGGAACACTGAAGCTTTCTTT
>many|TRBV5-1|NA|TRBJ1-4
CASSVRLATNEKLFF
TGCGCCAGCAGCGTTCGCCTTGCAACTAATGAAAAACTGTTTTTT
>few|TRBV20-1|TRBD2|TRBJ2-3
CSARDPRLAGDEDTQYF
TGCAGTGCTAGAGATCCCAGACTAGCGGGAGATGAAGATACGCAGTATTTT
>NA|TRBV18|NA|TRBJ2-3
CASSPPEHTDTQYF
TGTGCCAGCTCACCGCCGGAGCACACGGATACGCAGTATTTT
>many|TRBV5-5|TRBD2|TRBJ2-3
CASSLRAGATDTQYF
TGTGCCAGCAGCTTGAGAGCGGGGGCCACAGATACGCAGTATTTT
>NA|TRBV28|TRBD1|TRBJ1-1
CASTSVPGTGFSWAEAFF
TGTGCCAGCACTTCCGTCCCCGGGACAGGGTTTTCGTGGGCTGAAGCTTTCTTT
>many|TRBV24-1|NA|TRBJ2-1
CATSEWGEGNEQFF
TGTGCCACCAGCGAGTGGGGAGAGGGCAATGAGCAGTTCTTC
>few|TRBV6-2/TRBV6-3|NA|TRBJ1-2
CASSYGLDGYTF
TGTGCCAGCAGTTACGGATTAGATGGCTACACCTTC
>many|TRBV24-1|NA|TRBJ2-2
CATSESAADKNTGELFF
TGTGCCACCAGTGAATCCGCTGCAGACAAGAACACCGGGGAGCTGTTTTTT
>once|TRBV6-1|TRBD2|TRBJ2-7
CATSGLTLGEQYF
TGTGCCACCTCGGGACTAACCTTGGGAGAGCAGTACTTC
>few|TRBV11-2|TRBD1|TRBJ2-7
CASSLDLRTGALYEQYF
TGTGCCAGCAGCTTAGATCTTCGCACAGGGGCCCTCTACGAGCAGTACTTC
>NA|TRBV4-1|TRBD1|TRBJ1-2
CASSHGIQGNYGYTF
TGCGCCAGCAGCCACGGGATACAGGGGAACTATGGCTACACCTTC
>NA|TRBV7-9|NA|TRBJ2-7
CASTTQTEEQYF
TGTGCCAGCACCACCCAAACAGAGGAGCAGTACTTC
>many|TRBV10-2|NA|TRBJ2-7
CASGDLGGKEQYF
TGCGCCAGCGGGGATCTAGGGGGAAAAGAGCAGTACTTC
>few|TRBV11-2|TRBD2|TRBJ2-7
CASRLASGGAYEQYF
TGTGCCAGCAGGCTAGCTAGCGGGGGAGCCTACGAGCAGTACTTC
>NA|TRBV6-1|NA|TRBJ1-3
CASRAQESGNTIYF
TGTGCCAGCAGGGCCCAGGAGTCTGGAAACACCATATATTTT
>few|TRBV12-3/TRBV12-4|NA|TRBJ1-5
CASTLGRAVDQPQHF
TGTGCCAGCACCCTGGGTAGGGCGGTGGATCAGCCCCAGCATTTT
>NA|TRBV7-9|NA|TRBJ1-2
CASSPGVLDYGYTF
TGTGCCAGCAGCCCAGGGGTTCTGGACTATGGCTACACCTTC
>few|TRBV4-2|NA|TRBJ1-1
CASSQDLGIGEAFF
TGTGCCAGCAGCCAAGATCTCGGCATTGGTGAAGCTTTCTTT
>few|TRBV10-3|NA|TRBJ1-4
CAIGPGGREKLFF
TGTGCCATCGGCCCCGGGGGTCGGGAAAAACTGTTTTTT
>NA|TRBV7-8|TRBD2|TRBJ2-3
CASSRGHGRGTDTQYF
TGTGCCAGCAGCCGAGGGCACGGGCGGGGGACAGATACGCAGTATTTT
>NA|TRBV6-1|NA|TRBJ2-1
CASRAGTGSYNEQFF
TGTGCCAGCCGTGCGGGGACGGGGTCCTACAATGAGCAGTTCTTC
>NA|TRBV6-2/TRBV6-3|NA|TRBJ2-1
CASSYAARAAHEQFF
TGTGCCAGCAGTTACGCTGCGAGAGCGGCTCATGAGCAGTTCTTC
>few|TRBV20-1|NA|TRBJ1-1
CRAISFPNPPLNTEAFF
TGCAGGGCTATTTCATTTCCCAATCCTCCCCTGAACACTGAAGCTTTCTTT
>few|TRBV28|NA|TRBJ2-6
CASLRRVSGANVLTF
TGTGCCAGCCTACGCAGGGTCTCTGGGGCCAACGTCCTGACTTTC
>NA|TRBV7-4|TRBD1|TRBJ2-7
CASSFGPGQGFYEQYF
TGTGCCAGCAGTTTTGGACCGGGACAGGGTTTTTACGAGCAGTACTTC
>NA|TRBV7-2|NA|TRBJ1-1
CASRPYGGRGQGTEAFF
TGTGCCAGCAGACCATACGGCGGGAGGGGCCAGGGCACTGAAGCTTTCTTT
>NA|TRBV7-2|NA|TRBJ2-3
CASSSRGVDTQYF
TGTGCCAGCAGCTCACGAGGAGTCGATACGCAGTATTTT
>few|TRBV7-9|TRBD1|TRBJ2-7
CASSLPRTGSSYEQYF
TGTGCCAGCAGCTTACCTAGGACAGGGAGCTCCTACGAGCAGTACTTC
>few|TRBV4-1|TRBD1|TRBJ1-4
CASSRRGSNEKLFF
TGCGCCAGCAGCCGCAGGGGGTCTAATGAAAAACTGTTTTTT
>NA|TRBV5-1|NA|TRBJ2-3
CASSSRLDGLDTQYF
TGCGCCAGCAGCTCCCGACTAGATGGCTTGGATACGCAGTATTTT
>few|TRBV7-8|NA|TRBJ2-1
CASSPLAGRNEQFF
TGTGCCAGCAGCCCCCTCGCGGGAAGGAATGAGCAGTTCTTC
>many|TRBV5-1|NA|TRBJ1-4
CASSSEPGTQNEKLFF
TGCGCCAGCAGCTCCGAGCCTGGGACACAGAATGAAAAACTGTTTTTT
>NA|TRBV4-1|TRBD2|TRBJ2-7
CASSQGGLAGGRDEQYF
TGCGCCAGCAGCCAAGGGGGACTAGCGGGGGGCCGCGACGAGCAGTACTTC